This TCR beta chain was retrieved from a study of blood T cell repertoires in COVID-19. Per the germline V gene, CDR1 is SGHRS and CDR2 is YFSETQ. The V end was cut by 3 bases, the J end by 0 bases, with 13 bases between. CDR3 size: 16 residues. Authors' methods: Scientists estimated how many nucleated cells there were by amplifying reference gene primers. Sequencing was performed with immunoSEQ multiplex PCR; in TCRdb, only in-frame clones are kept and a portion is missing. The V and J calls and clone size are taken from that table; D and trimming were inferred from the DNA. The sample shows about 190,000 clones, about four fifths of them seen only once.

Material for sequencing was peripheral blood. The receptor comes from a woman aged 40 to 55 with acute or convalescent COVID-19. The chain employs TRBV5-1 and TRBJ2-1; perhaps TRBD1 as D (5 bases). The CDR3 DNA follows: TGCGCCAGCAGCTATCGGGCAGGGATCTCCTACAATGAGCAGTTCTTC. Its translation: CASSYRAGISYNEQFF.